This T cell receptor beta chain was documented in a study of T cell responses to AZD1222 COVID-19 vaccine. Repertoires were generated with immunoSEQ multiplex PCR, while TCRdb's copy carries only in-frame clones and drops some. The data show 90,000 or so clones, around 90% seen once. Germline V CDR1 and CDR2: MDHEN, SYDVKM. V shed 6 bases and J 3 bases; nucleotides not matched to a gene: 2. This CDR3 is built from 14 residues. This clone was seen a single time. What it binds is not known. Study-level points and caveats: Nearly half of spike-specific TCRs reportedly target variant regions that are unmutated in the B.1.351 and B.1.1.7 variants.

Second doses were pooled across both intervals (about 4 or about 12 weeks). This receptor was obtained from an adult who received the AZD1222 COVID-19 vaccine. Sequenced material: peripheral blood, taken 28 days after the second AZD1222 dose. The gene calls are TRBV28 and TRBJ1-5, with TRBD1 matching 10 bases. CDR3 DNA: TGTGCCAGCAGGGGACAGGGGAACAATCAGCCCCAGCATTTT. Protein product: CASRGQGNNQPQHF.